A single sample gave rise to the 23 T cell receptor beta chains below, sequenced in a study of identical twins. TCRdb analysed the 5' RACE reads with MiXCR anew, one entry per CDR3 protein. The sample has fewer than 550,000 distinct CDR3 sequences, roughly 15% seen once. These same data were also listed under a study on yellow fever vaccine responses in identical twins.

The sequenced material came from CD4+ T cells sorted from blood. Every receptor here comes from a young woman in good health.

The chain combines TRBV5-1 with TRBJ2-7, with TRBD2 as a possible D gene (6 bases). The CDR3 loop spans 11 amino acids. Trimming stripped 4 bases from V and 7 bases from J, with 9 bases between. CDR1 SGHRS and CDR2 YFSETQ come from the germline V gene. The CDR3 loop reads CASSNGGEQYF. The CDR3 coding sequence is TGCGCCAGCAGCAACGGAGGGGAGCAGTACTTC.

The chain joins TRBV2 to TRBJ2-3; a possible D gene is TRBD2 (5 bases). The CDR3 covers 16 residues. The V gene's germline CDR1 is SNHLY and CDR2 FYNNEI. The germline V and J ends were trimmed by 7 bases and 4 bases, with 21 bases remaining between them. CDR3 residues: CASTPHEGAISDTQYF. The CDR3, as DNA: TGTGCCAGCACCCCCCACGAGGGCGCGATATCAGATACGCAGTATTTT.

This clonotype was counted a few times. The chain combines TRBV6-4 with TRBJ2-4; TRBD1 matches at 7 bases. From germline, CDR1 is MRHNA and CDR2 SNTAGT. With 6 bases clipped from V and 0 bases from J, the junction kept 20 bases outside the gene matches. This CDR3 region has 20 residues. CDR3 sequence reads: CASSHDLGQITPLAKNIQYF. The DNA of the CDR3 is TGTGCCAGCAGCCACGACTTGGGACAGATCACCCCCCTAGCCAAAAACATTCAGTACTTC.

The rearrangement joins TRBV19 to TRBJ1-6; D uncertain. V was clipped by 10 bases and J by 5 bases, with 15 bases between them. CDR1 and CDR2 (germline): LNHDA, SQIVND (reference sequence). CDR3 length: 14 residues. The CDR3 sequence is CATTVGLNNSPLHF. In DNA form, the CDR3 reads TGTGCCACAACAGTCGGCCTAAATAATTCACCCCTCCACTTT. The whole variable domain, filled in from reference TRBV19 and TRBJ1-6, reads DGGITQSPKYLFRKEGQNVTLSCEQNLNHDAMYWYRQDPGQGLRLIYYSQIVNDFQKGDIAEGYSVSREKKESFPLTVTSAQKNPTAFYLCATTVGLNNSPLHFGNGTRLTVT.

Only a few counts were recorded for this clonotype. The J gene is TRBJ1-6, the V gene TRBV28; D possibly corresponds to TRBD1 (5 bases). Germline V gene sequence: CDR1 MDHEN, CDR2 SYDVKM. The length of the CDR3 is 14 residues. V gave up 8 bases and J gave up 6 bases, with 14 bases separating them. The CDR3 spells CASLPGTTNSPLHF. In DNA, the CDR3 is TGTGCCAGCTTACCCGGGACTACTAATTCACCCCTCCACTTT.

The chain joins TRBV6-1 to TRBJ2-3, with unresolved D. Looked up from germline, CDR1 is MNHNS and CDR2 is SASEGT. This CDR3 region has 14 residues. Trimming left V 8 bases short and J 5 bases short, with 17 bases between. The CDR3 DNA reads as TGTGCCAGCCGTCAAAAGGGCCAACAAGATACGCAGTATTTT. Translating gives CASRQKGQQDTQYF.

The CDR3 DNA reads as TGTGCCACCAGCAGAGTCGTTGAGCAGTTCTTC. The encoded protein is CATSRVVEQFF. The J gene is TRBJ2-1, the V gene TRBV15; D unresolved. The CDR3 is 11 residues long. V was pared by 1 base and J by 9 bases, with 4 bases between. Germline V gene lookup returns CDR1 LNHNV and CDR2 YYDKDF (reference sequence). The variable domain in full, completed from reference TRBV15 and TRBJ2-1, reads DAMVIQNPRYQVTQFGKPVTLSCSQTLNHNVMYWYQQKSSQAPKLLFHYYDKDFNNEADTPDNFQSRRPNTSFCFLDIRSPGLGDTAMYLCATSRVVEQFFGPGTRLTVL.

This clonotype was seen a handful of times. The chain is built from TRBV12-3 or TRBV12-4 and TRBJ1-2; maybe TRBD1 (6 bases). V was trimmed by 5 bases and J by 6 bases, leaving 16 bases between them. The CDR3 is 14 residues long. The CDR3 protein is CASSISTGIHGYTF. The CDR3 coding sequence is TGTGCCAGCAGTATTTCAACAGGGATCCATGGCTACACCTTC.

The V call is TRBV20-1, the J call TRBJ2-3; 9 bases are a match to TRBD2. The CDR3 loop spans 13 amino acids. Germline CDR1 is DFQATT and CDR2 is SNEGSKA (reference sequence). Unmatched junction bases numbered 4, after V lost 6 bases and J lost 3 bases. The CDR3 DNA sequence: TGCAGTGCCACGACTAGCGGAACAGATACGCAGTATTTT. Translating it yields CSATTSGTDTQYF.

This clonotype was counted many times. The chain has TRBV29-1 and TRBJ2-1; D is undetermined. CDR3 length equals 14 residues. The germline gives CDR1 SQVTM, CDR2 ANQGSEA. Trimming removed 3 bases from V and 10 bases from J, with 19 bases in between. The CDR3: CSVDASHSPVEQFF. CDR3 in DNA: TGCAGCGTTGATGCGTCTCACTCCCCGGTGGAGCAGTTCTTC.

The chain couples TRBV12-3 or TRBV12-4 to TRBJ1-2; the D is unclear. The length of the CDR3 is 13 residues. V lost 2 bases to trimming and J lost 2 bases, with 6 bases between them. The CDR3 DNA reads as TGTGCCAGCAGTTTATCAAACAACTATGGCTACACCTTC. It yields the protein CASSLSNNYGYTF.

This clonotype was seen a few times. The chain is built from TRBV5-1 and TRBJ2-5, with D maybe TRBD1 (5 bases). In germline, CDR1 is SGHRS, CDR2 YFSETQ. V was clipped by 0 bases and J by 1 base, with 13 bases between them. The length of the CDR3 is 16 residues. The CDR3 here is CASSLVGRQSQETQYF. CDR3 nucleotides: TGCGCCAGCAGCTTGGTGGGTCGACAGAGCCAAGAGACCCAGTACTTC.

Written as DNA, the CDR3 is TGTGCCAGTAGTATCGGACAGGTGGGCCATGAAAAACTGTTTTTT. It translates to CASSIGQVGHEKLFF. The rearrangement uses TRBV19 and TRBJ1-4, with 7 bases fitting TRBD1. The V segment lost 3 bases and the J segment 6 bases; nucleotides outside the gene matches: 7. Germline V gene lookup returns CDR1 LNHDA and CDR2 SQIVND (reference sequence). This CDR3 is built from 15 residues. The full variable domain, in which reference TRBV19 and TRBJ1-4 provide the parts outside the CDR3, is DGGITQSPKYLFRKEGQNVTLSCEQNLNHDAMYWYRQDPGQGLRLIYYSQIVNDFQKGDIAEGYSVSREKKESFPLTVTSAQKNPTAFYLCASSIGQVGHEKLFFGSGTQLSVL.

This clonotype has a handful of counts. The V gene is TRBV20-1, the J gene TRBJ2-7; D perhaps matches TRBD1 (5 bases). CDR1 and CDR2 (germline): DFQATT, SNEGSKA (reference sequence). Trimming pared 6 bases from V and 1 base from J, leaving 13 bases between. The length of the CDR3 is 13 residues. The CDR3 spells CSATQGSSYEQYF. In DNA, the CDR3 is TGCAGTGCGACGCAGGGCTCTTCCTACGAGCAGTACTTC.

The V call is TRBV5-4, the J call TRBJ1-1; weak D call: TRBD1 (6 bases). The CDR3 contains 14 residues. Deletions cut 3 bases from V and 1 base from J, with 10 bases between. The germline CDR1 and CDR2 sequences are SGHNT and YYREEE (reference sequence). DNA of the CDR3: TGTGCCAGCAGCTGGGACATTACGAACACTGAAGCTTTCTTT. It yields the protein CASSWDITNTEAFF.

A few counts support this clonotype. This chain links TRBV5-1 with TRBJ2-3; 14 bases fit TRBD2. Germline assignment: CDR1 SGHRS and CDR2 YFSETQ. Trimming took 4 bases from V and 3 from J; bases not matched to a gene: 10. The CDR3 length is 18 residues. CDR3 protein: CASSPGLAGGTLTDTQYF. DNA for the CDR3: TGCGCCAGCAGCCCAGGACTAGCGGGGGGAACATTGACAGATACGCAGTATTTT.

This clonotype was counted only a few times. This chain links TRBV15 with TRBJ1-1; no definite D call. Germline CDR1 reads LNHNV; CDR2 reads YYDKDF (reference sequence). The CDR3 has 15 residues. V lost 0 bases and J lost 0, with 8 bases in between. CDR3 sequence (DNA): TGTGCCACCAGCAGAGATCCCCTTTTGAACACTGAAGCTTTCTTT. Protein product: CATSRDPLLNTEAFF.

This clonotype has more than one count but fewer than ten. The J gene is TRBJ1-6, the V gene TRBV20-1, with 7 bases identical to TRBD1. This CDR3 contains 15 residues. Per the germline V gene, CDR1 is DFQATT and CDR2 is SNEGSKA (reference sequence). The junction had 8 bases not matched to a gene; V was cut back by 0 bases and J by 9 bases. This CDR3 reads CSAREGTVDISPLHF. CDR3 coding DNA: TGCAGTGCTAGAGAGGGGACAGTAGATATTTCACCCCTCCACTTT.

The chain is built from TRBV9 and TRBJ2-4; no clear D gene. Germline V gene lookup returns CDR1 SGDLS and CDR2 YYNGEE. CDR3 length equals 14 residues. The germline V and J ends were trimmed by 0 bases and 9 bases, with 13 bases remaining between them. In DNA form, the CDR3 reads TGTGCCAGCAGCGTAGTTGCGGCCTCGGGCATTCAGTACTTC. Amino acid sequence: CASSVVAASGIQYF.

This clonotype was observed a few times. This sequence joins TRBV2 and TRBJ2-7, with D unclear. Germline V gene lookup returns CDR1 SNHLY and CDR2 FYNNEI. V was clipped by 4 bases and J by 3 bases, with 10 bases between them. CDR3 length: 13 residues. The CDR3 spells CASSVGSFYEQYV. The DNA of the CDR3 is TGTGCCAGCAGTGTAGGCAGTTTCTACGAGCAGTACGTC.

V gene TRBV7-2 combines with J gene TRBJ2-4; D gene ambiguous. The CDR3 contains 16 residues. V shed 7 bases and J shed 0 bases, with 16 bases lying between them. CDR1 SGHTA and CDR2 FQGNSA come from the germline V gene. The CDR3 coding sequence is TGTGCCAGCACCCTATCCCCCTTTCTAGCCAAAAACATTCAGTACTTC. Amino acids: CASTLSPFLAKNIQYF.

This clonotype occurred a few times. V and J are TRBV12-3 or TRBV12-4 and TRBJ2-3; TRBD2 agrees at 11 bases. This CDR3 comprises 15 residues. V lost 3 bases to trimming and J lost 3 bases; unmatched junction nucleotides: 2. For the CDR3, the DNA is TGTGCCAGCAGTTTGACTAGCGGGACGACAGATACGCAGTATTTT. Encoded protein: CASSLTSGTTDTQYF.

This clonotype was counted a few times. The rearrangement uses TRBV5-1 and TRBJ2-2; a weak D match, TRBD1 (5 bases). The CDR3 is made up of 17 amino acids. Trimming shortened V by 0 bases and J by 1 base, and 13 bases separated the two germline ends. Germline V gives CDR1 SGHRS, CDR2 YFSETQ. The CDR3 region is CASSLGLGPLNTGELFF. CDR3 coding DNA: TGCGCCAGCAGCTTGGGGTTGGGGCCGTTGAACACCGGGGAGCTGTTTTTT.